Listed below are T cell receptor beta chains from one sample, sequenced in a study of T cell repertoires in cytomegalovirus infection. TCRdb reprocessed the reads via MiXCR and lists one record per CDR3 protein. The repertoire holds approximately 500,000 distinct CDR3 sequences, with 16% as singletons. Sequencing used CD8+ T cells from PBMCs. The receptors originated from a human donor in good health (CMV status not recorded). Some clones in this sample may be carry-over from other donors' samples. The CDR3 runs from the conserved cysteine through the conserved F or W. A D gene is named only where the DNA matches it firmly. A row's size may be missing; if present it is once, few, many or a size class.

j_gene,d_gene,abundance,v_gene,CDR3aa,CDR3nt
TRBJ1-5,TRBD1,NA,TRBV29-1,CSVRTGGVNQPQHF,TGCAGCGTTAGGACAGGGGGCGTGAATCAGCCCCAGCATTTT
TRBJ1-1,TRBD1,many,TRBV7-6,CASSLEGDRARTEAFF,TGTGCCAGCAGCTTAGAAGGGGACAGGGCGAGGACTGAAGCTTTCTTT
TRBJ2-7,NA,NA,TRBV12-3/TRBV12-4,CASLGPSSYEQYF,TGTGCCAGCCTTGGTCCCTCCTCCTACGAGCAGTACTTC
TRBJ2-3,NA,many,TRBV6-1,CASSRRGWVDTQYF,TGTGCCAGCAGTCGGCGGGGCTGGGTGGATACGCAGTATTTT
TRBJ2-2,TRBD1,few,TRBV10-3,CAAYGTGDYTGELFF,TGTGCCGCCTACGGGACAGGGGACTACACCGGGGAGCTGTTTTTT
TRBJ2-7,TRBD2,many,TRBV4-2,CASSPSGLAGYEQYF,TGTGCCAGCAGCCCGTCCGGACTAGCGGGGTACGAGCAGTACTTC
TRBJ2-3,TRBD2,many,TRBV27,CASSLAGGFADTQYF,TGTGCCAGCAGTTTAGCGGGAGGGTTCGCAGATACGCAGTATTTT
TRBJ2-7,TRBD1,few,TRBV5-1,CASSPTGDTSYEQYF,TGCGCCAGCAGCCCTACAGGGGATACATCCTACGAGCAGTACTTC
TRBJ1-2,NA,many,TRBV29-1,CSVAANYGYTF,TGCAGCGTAGCGGCTAACTATGGCTACACCTTC
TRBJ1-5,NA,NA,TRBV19,CASSIDLGGNQPQHF,TGTGCCAGTAGTATAGATTTAGGGGGCAATCAGCCCCAGCATTTT
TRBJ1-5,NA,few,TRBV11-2,CASSPDSRSNQPQHF,TGTGCCAGCAGCCCAGACAGTCGGAGCAATCAGCCCCAGCATTTT
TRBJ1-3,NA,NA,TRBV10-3,CAISSRDTIYF,TGTGCCATCAGCTCGAGGGACACCATATATTTT
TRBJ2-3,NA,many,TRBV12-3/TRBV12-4,CASTSGDFLTDTQYF,TGTGCCAGCACTTCCGGGGATTTCCTCACAGATACGCAGTATTTT
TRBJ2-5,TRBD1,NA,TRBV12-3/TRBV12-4,CASSTGTVLGETQYF,TGTGCCAGCAGCACCGGGACAGTGTTAGGGGAGACCCAGTACTTC
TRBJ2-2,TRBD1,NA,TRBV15,CATSRGRGGAELAGELFF,TGTGCCACCAGCAGAGGAAGAGGGGGCGCGGAGCTGGCCGGGGAGCTGTTTTTT
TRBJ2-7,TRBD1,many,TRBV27,CASSLTRGGPYEQYF,TGTGCCAGCAGTTTAACGAGAGGGGGCCCCTACGAGCAGTACTTC
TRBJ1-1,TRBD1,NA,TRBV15,CATSRTGSEAFF,TGTGCCACCAGCAGGACAGGGTCTGAAGCTTTCTTT
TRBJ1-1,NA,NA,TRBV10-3,CAISDRGVTEAFF,TGTGCCATCAGTGATAGGGGAGTCACTGAAGCTTTCTTT
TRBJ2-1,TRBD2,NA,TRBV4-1,CASSQLLGAGGPDNEQFF,TGCGCCAGCAGCCAACTCCTCGGGGCGGGAGGGCCCGACAATGAGCAGTTCTTC
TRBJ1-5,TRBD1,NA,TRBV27,CASSPHRGGQPQHF,TGTGCCAGCAGTCCCCACAGGGGTGGACAGCCCCAGCATTTT
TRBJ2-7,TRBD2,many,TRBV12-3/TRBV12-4,CASSEGTSGYLGQYF,TGTGCCAGCAGTGAGGGGACTAGCGGATACCTAGGGCAGTACTTC
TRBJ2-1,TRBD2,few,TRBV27,CASSSTSGGFYEQFF,TGTGCCAGCAGTTCCACTAGCGGGGGTTTCTATGAGCAGTTCTTC
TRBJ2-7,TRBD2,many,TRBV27,CASSLSSGVLSSYEQYF,TGTGCCAGCAGTTTATCTAGCGGGGTTCTCTCCTCCTACGAGCAGTACTTC
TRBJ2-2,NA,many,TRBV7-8,CASSPPDRRNTGELFF,TGTGCCAGCAGCCCGCCCGACAGACGCAACACCGGGGAGCTGTTTTTT